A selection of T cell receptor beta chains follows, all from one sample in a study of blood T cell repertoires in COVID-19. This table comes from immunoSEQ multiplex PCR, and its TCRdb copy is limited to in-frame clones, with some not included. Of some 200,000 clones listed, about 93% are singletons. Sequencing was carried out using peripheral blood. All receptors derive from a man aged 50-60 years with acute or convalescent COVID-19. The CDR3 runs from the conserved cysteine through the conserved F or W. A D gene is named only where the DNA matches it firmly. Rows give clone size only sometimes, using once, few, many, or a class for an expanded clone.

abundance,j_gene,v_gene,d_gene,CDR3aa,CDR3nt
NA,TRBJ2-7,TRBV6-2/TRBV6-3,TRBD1,CASSYKTGGHEQYF,TGTGCCAGCAGTTATAAAACAGGGGGCCACGAGCAGTACTTC
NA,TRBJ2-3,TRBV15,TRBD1,CATSTGQGSSDTQYF,TGTGCCACCAGCACGGGACAGGGTAGTTCAGATACGCAGTATTTT
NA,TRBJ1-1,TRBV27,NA,CASSLGGFGNTEAFF,TGTGCCAGCAGTTTAGGGGGCTTTGGGAACACTGAAGCTTTCTTT
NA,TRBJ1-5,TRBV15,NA,CATSSQGNSNQPQHF,TGTGCCACCAGCAGTCAGGGGAATAGCAATCAGCCCCAGCATTTT
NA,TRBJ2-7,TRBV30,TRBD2,CAWSRGGGSYEQYF,TGTGCCTGGAGTAGGGGTGGCGGGAGTTACGAGCAGTACTTC
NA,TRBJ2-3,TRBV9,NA,CASSVVVGATDTQYF,TGTGCCAGCAGCGTAGTAGTGGGGGCCACAGATACGCAGTATTTT
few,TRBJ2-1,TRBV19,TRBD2,CASSIAPRLAGVNEQFF,TGTGCCAGTAGTATAGCCCCCCGGCTAGCGGGGGTCAATGAGCAGTTCTTC
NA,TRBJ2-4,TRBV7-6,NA,CASSQDVLAKNIQYF,TGTGCCAGCAGCCAGGATGTACTAGCCAAAAACATTCAGTACTTC
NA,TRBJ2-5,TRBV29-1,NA,CSVESTRGWETQYF,TGCAGCGTTGAAAGCACCCGGGGGTGGGAGACCCAGTACTTC
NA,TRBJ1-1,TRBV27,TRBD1,CASSPRDRGLHTEAFF,TGTGCCAGCAGTCCACGGGACAGGGGGTTGCACACTGAAGCTTTCTTT
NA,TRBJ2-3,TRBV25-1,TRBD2,CASSEFGREGKDTQYF,TGTGCCAGCAGTGAATTTGGGCGGGAGGGGAAAGATACGCAGTATTTT
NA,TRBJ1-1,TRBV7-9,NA,CASSFRDTSTEAFF,TGTGCCAGCAGCTTCCGGGATACCTCCACTGAAGCTTTCTTT
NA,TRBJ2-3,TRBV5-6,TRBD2,CASSRGRGSGDTQYF,TGTGCCAGCAGCCGCGGACGCGGGAGTGGGGATACGCAGTATTTT
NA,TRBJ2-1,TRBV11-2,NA,CASSADYTDYNEQFF,TGTGCCAGCAGCGCTGATTATACAGACTACAATGAGCAGTTCTTC
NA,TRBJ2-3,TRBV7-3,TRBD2,CASSSSGSLTDTQYF,TGTGCCAGCAGCTCTAGCGGGTCCTTAACAGATACGCAGTATTTT
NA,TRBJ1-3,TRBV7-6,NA,CASSLRGYPSSGNTIYF,TGTGCCAGCAGCTTACGGGGGTATCCGAGCTCTGGAAACACCATATATTTT
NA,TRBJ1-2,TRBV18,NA,CASSPDGQYGYTF,TGTGCCAGCTCACCCGACGGACAGTATGGCTACACCTTC
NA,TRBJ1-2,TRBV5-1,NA,CASSLGGVANYGYTF,TGCGCCAGCAGCTTAGGAGGGGTAGCTAACTATGGCTACACCTTC
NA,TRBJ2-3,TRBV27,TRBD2,CASSLSSSGIEHTQYF,TGTGCCAGCAGTTTATCTTCTAGCGGGATAGAGCATACGCAGTATTTT
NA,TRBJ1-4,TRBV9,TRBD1,CASSATGFGEKLFF,TGTGCCAGCAGCGCGACAGGGTTTGGCGAAAAACTGTTTTTT
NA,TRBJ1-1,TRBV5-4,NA,CASSQIEGVIPFF,TGTGCCAGCAGCCAAATTGAGGGAGTTATTCCTTTCTTT
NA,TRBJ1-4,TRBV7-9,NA,CASSLARGGANEKLFF,TGTGCCAGCAGCTTAGCTAGGGGTGGAGCTAATGAAAAACTGTTTTTT
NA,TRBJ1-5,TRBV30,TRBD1,CAWSLGGDQPQHF,TGTGCCTGGAGTTTAGGGGGCGATCAGCCCCAGCATTTT
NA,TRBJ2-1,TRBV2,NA,CASVQGRVSYNEQFF,TGTGCCAGCGTACAGGGTAGGGTCTCCTACAATGAGCAGTTCTTC
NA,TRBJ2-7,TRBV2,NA,CASYPADFSYEQYF,TGTGCCAGCTACCCCGCGGACTTCTCCTACGAGCAGTACTTC
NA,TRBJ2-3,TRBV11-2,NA,CASSLGRTAADTQYF,TGTGCCAGCAGCTTAGGGCGGACAGCTGCAGATACGCAGTATTTT
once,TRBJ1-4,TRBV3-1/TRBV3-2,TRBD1,CASSPPGTGTREKLFF,TGTGCCAGCAGCCCACCCGGGACAGGGACGAGGGAAAAACTGTTTTTT
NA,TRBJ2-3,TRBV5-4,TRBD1,CASSSGQSTDTQYF,TGTGCCAGCAGCTCGGGACAGAGCACAGATACGCAGTATTTT
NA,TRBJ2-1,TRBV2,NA,CASSSGQGSYNEQFF,TGTGCCAGCAGTAGTGGCCAGGGCTCCTACAATGAGCAGTTCTTC
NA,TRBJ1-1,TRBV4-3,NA,CASSQDGTMYTEAFF,TGCGCCAGCAGCCAAGATGGGACAATGTACACTGAAGCTTTCTTT
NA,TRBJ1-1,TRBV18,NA,CASSVQGLGTEAFF,TGTGCCAGCTCAGTACAGGGTCTTGGTACTGAAGCTTTCTTT
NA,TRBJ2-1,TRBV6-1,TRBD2,CASSERRLAGGRSYNEQFF,TGTGCCAGCAGTGAACGCCGACTAGCGGGAGGTCGCTCCTACAATGAGCAGTTCTTC
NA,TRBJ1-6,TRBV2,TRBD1,CASSETGATYNSPLHF,TGTGCCAGCAGTGAAACAGGGGCCACCTATAATTCACCCCTCCACTTT
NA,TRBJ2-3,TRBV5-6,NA,CASSIRDSFTDTQYF,TGTGCCAGCAGCATCCGGGACTCCTTCACAGATACGCAGTATTTT
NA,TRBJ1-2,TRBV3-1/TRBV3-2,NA,CASSLATTGEANGYTF,TGTGCCAGCAGCCTGGCCACGACAGGAGAGGCAAACGGCTACACCTTC
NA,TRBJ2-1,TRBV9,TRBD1,CASSVDRAYNEQFF,TGTGCCAGCAGCGTGGACAGGGCCTACAATGAGCAGTTCTTC
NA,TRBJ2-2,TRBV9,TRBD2,CASSVASGRDTGELFF,TGTGCCAGCAGCGTAGCGTCAGGGAGGGACACCGGGGAGCTGTTTTTT
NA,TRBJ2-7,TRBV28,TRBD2,CASRGGSGLGQYF,TGTGCCAGCAGAGGCGGGAGCGGGTTGGGGCAGTACTTC
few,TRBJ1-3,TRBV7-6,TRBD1,CASSLGDRGNVGNTIYF,TGTGCCAGCAGCTTGGGGGACAGGGGTAATGTGGGAAACACCATATATTTT
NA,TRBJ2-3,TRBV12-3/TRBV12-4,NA,CASRVQGTDTQYF,TGTGCCAGCAGAGTACAGGGCACAGATACGCAGTATTTT
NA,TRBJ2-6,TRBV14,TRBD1,CASSQGEGGAGANVLTF,TGTGCCAGCAGCCAAGGAGAAGGGGGCGCTGGGGCCAACGTCCTGACTTTC
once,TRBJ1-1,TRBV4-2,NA,CASSLYDRNTEAFF,TGTGCCAGCAGCCTCTACGACAGAAACACTGAAGCTTTCTTT
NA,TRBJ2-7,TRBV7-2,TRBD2,CASSLGGIGAGGYEQYF,TGTGCCAGCAGCTTAGGAGGGATCGGAGCGGGAGGATACGAGCAGTACTTC
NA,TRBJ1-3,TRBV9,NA,CASRPTGGGNTIYF,TGTGCCAGCAGACCGACGGGAGGTGGAAACACCATATATTTT
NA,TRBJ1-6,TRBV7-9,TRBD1,CASSLNTGGFGNSPLHF,TGTGCCAGCAGCTTAAATACAGGGGGATTTGGTAATTCACCCCTCCACTTT
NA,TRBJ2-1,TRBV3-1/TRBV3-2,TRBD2,CASSPLAGGPNEQFF,TGTGCCAGCAGTCCTCTAGCGGGGGGGCCCAATGAGCAGTTCTTC
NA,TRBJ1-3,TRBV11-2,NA,CASSLGREPGNTIYF,TGTGCCAGCAGCTTAGGCCGGGAGCCTGGAAACACCATATATTTT
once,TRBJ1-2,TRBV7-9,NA,CASSRSYDRSVNYGYTF,TGTGCCAGCAGCAGAAGCTATGACAGATCCGTTAACTATGGCTACACCTTC